The rows below give T cell receptor beta chains drawn from one sample of a study of shared T cell receptors in the human thymus. Some clones are missing from TCRdb's copy, which holds only in-frame ones; the method was immunoSEQ multiplex PCR. Counted here are under 700,000 clones, around 78% occurring once; the ten biggest clones make up around 0.012%. The same sample was also studied in work on human thymus T cells.

The sample consisted of thymocytes. The receptors derive from a boy younger than two with a congenital heart defect. CDR3s include the opening cysteine and the closing phenylalanine or tryptophan. The D gene is left open where the match is weak. The size entry is marked missing in some rows and otherwise reads once, few, many or a size class.

j_call | d_call | cdr3_length | clone_size | v_call | cdr3_nt | cdr3_aa
TRBJ2-7 | TRBD1 | 15 | NA | TRBV10-2 | TGCGCCAGCAGCGTGGGAACAGGGGAATTCTACGAGCAGTACTTC | CASSVGTGEFYEQYF
TRBJ2-1 | TRBD2 | 15 | once | TRBV5-5 | TGTGCCAGCAGCTTAACTAGCGAAACTCACAATGAGCAGTTCTTC | CASSLTSETHNEQFF
TRBJ2-3 | NA | 13 | NA | TRBV5-3 | TGTGCCAGAAGGAGCGGGAGCACAGATACGCAGTATTTT | CARRSGSTDTQYF
TRBJ2-5 | TRBD2 | 16 | few | TRBV28 | TGTGCCAGCAGTGGGACTAGCGGGAGGTTTATAGAGACCCAGTACTTC | CASSGTSGRFIETQYF
TRBJ2-3 | TRBD2 | 17 | few | TRBV14 | TGTGCCAGCAGCCAACAGAAGCGGGATTCTAGCACAGATACGCAGTATTTT | CASSQQKRDSSTDTQYF
TRBJ2-7 | NA | 14 | NA | TRBV14 | TGTGCCAGCAGCCAAGCATTAGACAGATACGAGCAGTACTTC | CASSQALDRYEQYF
TRBJ2-3 | NA | 16 | NA | TRBV4-1 | TGCGCCAGCAGCCTTTTTGGCCTGTGTGACACAGATACGCAGTATTTT | CASSLFGLCDTDTQYF
TRBJ2-1 | TRBD2 | 15 | NA | TRBV5-6 | TGTGCCAGCAGCTCGCCTAGCTGGGGGGGCAATGAGCAGTTCTTC | CASSSPSWGGNEQFF
TRBJ2-7 | TRBD1 | 17 | NA | TRBV27 | TGTGCCAGCAGTTTATGTGGGACAGGGGTATTTGGTTGCGAGCAGTACTTC | CASSLCGTGVFGCEQYF
TRBJ2-3 | NA | 16 | once | TRBV28 | TGTGCCAGCAGTCTGATCGCCCTAAAGAGCACAGATACGCAGTATTTT | CASSLIALKSTDTQYF
TRBJ1-1 | NA | 15 | NA | TRBV19 | TGTGCCAGTAGTTCTTTATCGACGACACTCACTGAAGCTTTCTTT | CASSSLSTTLTEAFF
TRBJ2-7 | TRBD2 | 16 | NA | TRBV4-1 | TGCGCCAGCAGCCGGTCGGCGGGGGGGTACTCCTACGAGCAGTACTTC | CASSRSAGGYSYEQYF
TRBJ1-2 | NA | 15 | once | TRBV6-5 | TGTGCCAGCAGACCCATTGATTCAGGCACCTATGGCTACACCTTC | CASRPIDSGTYGYTF
TRBJ1-1 | NA | 13 | NA | TRBV4-1 | TGCGCCAGCAGCCAAGGGTCCCAGGCACTAGCTTTCTTT | CASSQGSQALAFF
TRBJ2-7 | NA | 15 | NA | TRBV10-1 | TGCGCCAGCAGTGAGTCGCGGAGGCTCTCCTACGAGCAGTACTTC | CASSESRRLSYEQYF
TRBJ1-1 | NA | 13 | NA | TRBV5-1 | TGCGCCAGCAGCCCGCCCGGGACAAAGGCCGCTTTCTTT | CASSPPGTKAAFF
TRBJ2-1 | NA | 15 | NA | TRBV28 | TGTGCCAGCAGCCTCCTGGGCGACCCTATCGATGAGCAGTTCTTC | CASSLLGDPIDEQFF
TRBJ2-7 | TRBD1 | 13 | NA | TRBV29-1 | TGCAGCGTTGTAGGACAGGGTTGTAACGAGCAGTACTTC | CSVVGQGCNEQYF
TRBJ1-1 | TRBD1 | 16 | NA | TRBV7-6 | TGTGCCAGCAGCTTAGCCAGGAGACAGGGTGGTCCTGAAGCTTTCTTT | CASSLARRQGGPEAFF
TRBJ1-3 | NA | 12 | NA | TRBV30 | TGTGCCTGGAGGAATCAGGGGCGCACCATATATTTT | CAWRNQGRTIYF
TRBJ1-1 | TRBD1 | 15 | NA | TRBV7-3 | TGTGCCAGCAGCGCGACAGGGGGCCCTATCAGAGAAGCTTTCTTT | CASSATGGPIREAFF
TRBJ2-3 | NA | 16 | NA | TRBV5-1 | TGCGCCAGCAACGGCACTCTTGCGACTAGCACAGATACGCAGTATTTT | CASNGTLATSTDTQYF
TRBJ2-7 | NA | 14 | NA | TRBV15 | TGTGCCACCAGCAGAGAGAAGGGGGCCTACGAGCAGTACTTC | CATSREKGAYEQYF
TRBJ1-5 | NA | 18 | NA | TRBV5-5 | TGTGCCAGCAGCTTCGAATGGGATTCCCTGGAGGCAGGACAGCCCCAGCATTTT | CASSFEWDSLEAGQPQHF
TRBJ2-2 | TRBD2 | 16 | once | TRBV27 | TGTGCCAGCAGTTTATCGGCGACTAGCGGGAGTAGGGAGCTGTTTTTT | CASSLSATSGSRELFF
TRBJ1-1 | TRBD1 | 15 | few | TRBV19 | TGTGCCAGTAATCACAGGGGCTCAATGAACACTGAAGCTTTCTTT | CASNHRGSMNTEAFF
TRBJ2-5 | TRBD2 | 15 | NA | TRBV30 | TGTGCCTGGGTAATAACTAGCGGGAGAGGAGAGACCCAGTACTTC | CAWVITSGRGETQYF
TRBJ1-1 | TRBD1 | 14 | NA | TRBV10-3 | TGTGCCATCAGTCCAGGGGGCGGGAACACTGAAGCTTTCTTT | CAISPGGGNTEAFF
TRBJ2-1 | TRBD2 | 16 | NA | TRBV4-2 | TGTGCCAGCAGCCATTACAAGCGGGGGGCCTACAATGAGCAGTTCTTC | CASSHYKRGAYNEQFF
TRBJ2-5 | NA | 16 | NA | TRBV27 | TGTGCCAGCAGTTTGGGTCGGCTAGGGGGAAGAGAGACCCAGTACTTC | CASSLGRLGGRETQYF
TRBJ2-5 | TRBD1 | 18 | NA | TRBV5-1 | TGCGCCAGCAGCTTGGACAGGGGAATGAAGGGTAAACGGGAGACCCAGTACTTC | CASSLDRGMKGKRETQYF
TRBJ2-2 | NA | 17 | NA | TRBV5-1 | TGCGCCAGCAGCCCTCTAGGGGAGGACCCCCACACCGGGGAGCTGTTTTTT | CASSPLGEDPHTGELFF
TRBJ2-5 | TRBD2 | 14 | NA | TRBV6-5 | TGTGCCAGCATCAAGCGGGACGGGGGGGAGACCCAGTACTTC | CASIKRDGGETQYF
TRBJ2-3 | NA | 15 | NA | TRBV5-4 | TGTGCCAGCAGCTTACCTCAGGGCAGGGCAGATACGCAGTATTTT | CASSLPQGRADTQYF
TRBJ2-1 | TRBD2 | 23 | NA | TRBV5-1 | TGCGCCAGCAGCTTGGAGGTCAGGGGGAGCGGGAGGGCGGTAATGGGGATCTACAATGAGCAGTTCTTC | CASSLEVRGSGRAVMGIYNEQFF
TRBJ2-6 | TRBD1 | 17 | NA | TRBV4-1 | TGCGCCAGCAGCCAAGAACTGGACAGGGCTGGGGCCAACGTCCTGACTTTC | CASSQELDRAGANVLTF
TRBJ1-1 | NA | 15 | NA | TRBV6-5 | TGTGCCAGCAGGCCCCCCGGGTCGATGAACACTGAAGCTTTCTTT | CASRPPGSMNTEAFF
TRBJ1-2 | NA | 13 | NA | TRBV6-5 | TGTGCCAGCAGTACCCTCACCGGGGGAGGCTACACCTTC | CASSTLTGGGYTF
TRBJ1-4 | TRBD1 | 15 | NA | TRBV29-1 | TGCAGCGTCCACTTAATCGGGACAGGGGATGAAAAACTGTTTTTT | CSVHLIGTGDEKLFF
TRBJ2-1 | TRBD2 | 13 | NA | TRBV19 | TGTGCCACCAGGACTAGCGGCTACAATGAGCAGTTCTTC | CATRTSGYNEQFF
TRBJ1-1 | NA | 14 | NA | TRBV6-4 | TGTGCCAGCAGTGACGGGGAGGGGAACACTGAAGCTTTCTTT | CASSDGEGNTEAFF
TRBJ1-4 | NA | 17 | NA | TRBV9 | TGTGCCAGCAGCGTAGCTCCCACCATCAGAGGGGGTGAAAAACTGTTTTTT | CASSVAPTIRGGEKLFF
TRBJ2-1 | TRBD2 | 16 | few | TRBV11-2 | TGTGCCAGCAGCCCCTCATCTAGCGGGATCTGGGATGAGCAGTTCTTC | CASSPSSSGIWDEQFF
TRBJ2-2 | NA | 13 | NA | TRBV11-2 | TGTGCCAGCAGATACCTAGCCACCGGGGAGCTGTTTTTT | CASRYLATGELFF
TRBJ1-1 | NA | 13 | once | TRBV27 | TGTGCCAGCAGTCCCAGGGGTATTACTGAAGCTTTCTTT | CASSPRGITEAFF
TRBJ2-5 | TRBD2 | 18 | NA | TRBV9 | TGTGCCAGCAGCGCAACCCCATCCGGGACTAGCGGACAAGAGACCCAGTACTTC | CASSATPSGTSGQETQYF
TRBJ1-1 | NA | 18 | once | TRBV4-1 | TGCGCCAGCAGCCAAGAGGATGGTGAAGGGAGGTTCCACACTGAAGCTTTCTTT | CASSQEDGEGRFHTEAFF